This TCR beta chain originates from a study of shared clonotypes between healthy human individuals. Broader study findings: The study drew on few donors, limiting represented genetic and exposure-history diversity. All-four-donor shared clonotypes had higher generation probabilities than non-shared clonotypes did.

The genomic DNA of each subset was split evenly across several immunoSEQ plates. Some clones are missing from TCRdb's copy, which holds only in-frame ones; the method was immunoSEQ multiplex PCR. The repertoire consists of 700,000 or so clones, with less than 80% occurring once and the leading ten covering around 1.8%. The CDR3 is 17 residues long. Turning to this clone: Its antigen is as yet unknown.

Naive CD45RA+ and memory CD45RA-negative subsets were split from CD4+ cells. J is TRBJ2-3 and V is TRBV21-1; TRBD2, the table's D call, was not compared with the DNA. TRBV21-1 is listed as a pseudogene. Material: memory CD4+ T cells sorted from blood. Subset described: CD45RA-negative fraction. This clonotype was obtained from a young woman in good health. The CDR3 bases are TGTGCCAGATACTGCAACCCTCTAGCGGGAGGGCCAGATACGCAGTATTTT. Translating gives CARYCNPLAGGPDTQYF.